This section outlines one T cell receptor beta chain sequence together with its context. Its antigen remains unknown. This entry comes from a study of T cell repertoires in cytomegalovirus infection. Study overall: CMV infection and matching HLA type were both indicated by public TCR beta signatures.

TCRdb independently ran MiXCR on the reads; one entry per CDR3 protein. This table holds roughly 100,000 distinct CDR3 sequences, approximately 17% found once. Whole-study results and caveats: The cumulative frequency of public TCR beta families identified carriers of CMV plus the relevant HLA. Ex vivo, HLA-C-restricted CMV-specific TCR beta clonotypes prevailed over the rest of the response.

V was clipped by 2 bases and J by 6 bases, with 20 bases between them. Per germline, CDR1 ENHRY and CDR2 SYGVKD. This CDR3 spans 17 amino acids. V is TRBV10-3 and J is TRBJ2-1, with D possibly matching TRBD2 (5 bases). The TCR comes from a human donor in good health (CMV status not recorded). Some clones in this sample may be carry-over from other donors' samples. Material for sequencing was PBMCs. The CDR3 coding sequence is TGTGCCATCAGTGAGCCGGGTTTGGCAGGAGGTAGCAATGAGCAGTTCTTC. Its protein is CAISEPGLAGGSNEQFF.